The next 26 T cell receptor beta chains were all read from a single sample in a study of cytomegalovirus exposure and HLA in healthy donors. In the PCR, 60 Vbeta and 13 Jbeta primers were used. Repertoires were generated with immunoSEQ multiplex PCR, while TCRdb's copy carries only in-frame clones and drops some. The top ten hold approximately 1.4% of the sample, which has about 160,000 clones, more than 75% seen once. The sequencing sample was made of PBMCs. These receptors all stem from a girl aged 10 to 17 in good health and CMV-seropositive.

The chain combines TRBV7-6 with TRBJ2-7; TRBD1 agrees at 9 bases. There are 20 residues in the CDR3. The ends lost 5 bases at V and 0 bases at J; junction bases unmatched: 20. Germline CDR1 and CDR2: SGHVS and FNYEAQ. For the CDR3, the DNA is TGTGCCAGCAGCACACCCTCTGACCGACTCGACAGGGGGAGCTCCTACGAGCAGTACTTC. Translated, it gives CASSTPSDRLDRGSSYEQYF. The complete variable domain, with remaining parts taken from reference TRBV7-6 and TRBJ2-7, reads GAGVSQSPRYKVTKRGQDVALRCDPISGHVSLYWYRQALGQGPEFLTYFNYEAQQDKSGLPNDRFSAERPEGSISTLTIQRTEQRDSAMYRCASSTPSDRLDRGSSYEQYFGPGTRLTVT.

This clone was seen more than once but under ten times. V gene TRBV18 combines with J gene TRBJ2-7; TRBD1 aligns across 8 bases. V shed 3 bases and J 3 bases; nucleotides not matched to a gene: 10. CDR1 and CDR2 (germline): KGHSH, LQKENI. This CDR3 spans 16 amino acids. The CDR3 sequence: CASSPPGQVHFYEQYF. The DNA of the CDR3 is TGTGCCAGCTCACCCCCGGGACAGGTGCACTTCTACGAGCAGTACTTC.

On this clone itself: The CDR3 does not close with the conserved phenylalanine or tryptophan, likely indicating a read error. The V and J genes are TRBV5-1 and TRBJ1-1; D remains unclear. Germline lookup yields CDR1 SGHRS and CDR2 YFSETQ. Trimming cost V 0 bases and J 3 bases, with 6 bases left between them. The CDR3 has 13 amino acids. CDR3 sequence reads: CASSLGRDTEAFV. In nucleotides, the CDR3 is TGCGCCAGCAGCTTGGGGCGAGACACTGAAGCTTTCGTT.

Concerning this clone itself: A read error may produce the germline difference seen at one junction end. This CDR3 is CASSLGNRGPGNTIYF. The CDR3 DNA reads as TGCGCCAGCAGTTTGGGGAACAGGGGACCTGGAAACACCATATATTTT. The chain has TRBV5-1 and TRBJ1-3; 7 nucleotides agree with TRBD1. The CDR3 consists of 16 residues. Germline-derived CDR1 and CDR2 are SGHRS and YFSETQ.

The count of this clone is one. V usage is TRBV9 and J usage is TRBJ2-5, with TRBD1 identical over 7 bases. CDR1 and CDR2 (germline): SGDLS, YYNGEE. Trimming at V came to 3 bases and at J to 4 bases, leaving 9 bases not matched to a gene. The CDR3 extends over 15 amino acids. CDR3 in amino acids: CASSGQGVRRETQYF. CDR3 DNA sequence: TGTGCCAGCAGCGGCCAGGGGGTACGGCGAGAGACCCAGTACTTC.

This chain joins TRBV15 and TRBJ2-7; 10 bases fit TRBD1. The CDR3 sequence is 17 residues long. V dropped 3 bases and J dropped 2; count of bases not matched to a gene: 10. The germline V gene encodes CDR1 LNHNV and CDR2 YYDKDF (reference sequence). The CDR3 bases are TGTGCCACCAGCAGTACACTTCTTGACAGGGGGCCCTACGAGCAGTACTTC. It encodes CATSSTLLDRGPYEQYF.

The gene calls are TRBV5-6 and TRBJ2-5, with 8 bases matching TRBD1. The CDR3 runs 15 residues. CDR1 and CDR2 from the germline V gene are SGHDT and YYEEEE. After removal of 4 bases from V and 2 bases from J, the junction contained 7 bases not matched to a gene. The CDR3 sequence: CASSRPGTGQETQYF. CDR3 in DNA: TGTGCCAGCAGCAGACCCGGGACAGGACAAGAGACCCAGTACTTC.

The chain has TRBV5-4 and TRBJ1-2, with 9 bases lining up with TRBD1. Germline values: CDR1 SGHNT, CDR2 YYREEE (reference sequence). The CDR3 contains 13 residues. Trimming took 4 bases from V and 5 from J; bases not matched to a gene: 3. The CDR3: CASSGQGLYGYTF. As DNA, the CDR3 is TGTGCCAGCAGCGGACAGGGGTTGTATGGCTACACCTTC.

The chain combines TRBV29-1 with TRBJ2-3, with 9 nucleotides matching TRBD2. This CDR3 has 14 amino acids. Germline V gene sequence: CDR1 SQVTM, CDR2 ANQGSEA. The J segment lost 3 bases and the V segment lost 4 bases, leaving 5 bases of the junction unmatched. CDR3 coding DNA: TGCAGCGTTGTTGAGCGGGGGGCTACAGATACGCAGTATTTT. Protein sequence: CSVVERGATDTQYF.

V and J are TRBV2 and TRBJ2-7; tentative D call: TRBD2 (6 bases). With 8 bases removed from V and 4 bases from J, the gap between germline ends came to 12 bases. The CDR3 extends over 12 amino acids. CDR1 SNHLY and CDR2 FYNNEI come from the germline V gene. The CDR3 DNA is TGTGCCAGCTCAAAGACTAGTTACGAGCAGTACTTC. It specifies CASSKTSYEQYF.

The chain combines TRBV7-8 with TRBJ2-5, with D tentatively TRBD2 (5 bases). Looked up from germline, CDR1 is SGHVS and CDR2 is FQNEAQ. V shed 3 bases and J shed 3 bases, with 11 bases lying between them. This CDR3 comprises 14 residues. This CDR3 reads CASSFFVEEETQYF. In DNA form, the CDR3 reads TGTGCCAGCAGCTTTTTTGTGGAGGAAGAGACCCAGTACTTC.

This rearrangement joins TRBV2 to TRBJ1-1; D possibly corresponds to TRBD1 (5 bases). Germline assignment: CDR1 SNHLY and CDR2 FYNNEI. V lost 4 bases to trimming and J lost 0 bases, with 18 bases between them. The CDR3 totals 17 residues. As DNA, the CDR3 is TGTGCCAGCAGTGTACGGGTGTCTGGGGCCCTGAACACTGAAGCTTTCTTT. Amino acid sequence: CASSVRVSGALNTEAFF.

This clone was found a few times. This sequence joins TRBV6-4 and TRBJ1-1; a weak D match, TRBD1 (5 bases). Trimming shortened V by 4 bases and J by 1 base, and 10 bases separated the two germline ends. The CDR3 contains 14 residues. Germline V lookup: CDR1 MRHNA, CDR2 SNTAGT. CDR3 sequence: CASSVSGENTEAFF. CDR3 in DNA: TGTGCCAGCAGTGTGTCGGGGGAGAACACTGAAGCTTTCTTT.

The genes are TRBV29-1 and TRBJ2-2; D is perhaps TRBD1 (5 bases). Trimming cost V 3 bases and J 1 base, with 6 bases left between them. Germline V gene sequence: CDR1 SQVTM, CDR2 ANQGSEA. The CDR3 covers 13 residues. CDR3 coding DNA: TGCAGCGTTGACAGGGAGAACACCGGGGAGCTGTTTTTT. Translation gives CSVDRENTGELFF.

Here the CDR3 reads CASSSWDSSYEQYF. The DNA for the CDR3 is TGTGCCAGCAGTTCCTGGGACAGTTCCTACGAGCAGTACTTC. V and J are TRBV27 and TRBJ2-7; the match to TRBD1 covers 7 bases. Germline lookup yields CDR1 MNHEY and CDR2 SMNVEV (reference sequence). The length of the CDR3 is 14 residues. V gave up 4 bases and J gave up 1 base; unmatched junction bases: 4.

A remark on this clone: Other DNA sequences within the sample encode an identical CDR3. The chain employs TRBV19 and TRBJ1-1, with 7 nucleotides matching TRBD1. CDR1 is LNHDA and CDR2 is SQIVND in the germline V gene (reference sequence). The CDR3 runs to 13 residues. The V gene end was trimmed by 8 bases and the J gene end by 0 bases; junction bases not matched to a gene: 3. The CDR3 loop is CASRGQLNTEAFF. The CDR3 coding sequence is TGTGCCAGTCGGGGACAGCTGAACACTGAAGCTTTCTTT.

The gene calls are TRBV6-5 and TRBJ2-3; 8 nucleotides align to TRBD1. Looked up from germline, CDR1 is MNHEY and CDR2 is SVGAGI. V trimming: 8 bases; J trimming: 1 base; junction bases outside the gene matches: 2. The CDR3 is 13 residues long. The CDR3 DNA reads TGTGCCAGCGGGGACAGGCGCACAGATACGCAGTATTTT. Amino acids: CASGDRRTDTQYF.

V is TRBV5-4 and J is TRBJ1-2; no firm D call. This CDR3 comprises 13 residues. The germline CDR1 and CDR2 sequences are SGHNT and YYREEE (reference sequence). The V gene lost 4 bases and the J gene lost 3 bases, with 10 bases spanning the gap. As DNA, the CDR3 is TGTGCCAGCAGCCAAGGGAGGGACTATGGCTACACCTTC. The encoded protein is CASSQGRDYGYTF.

The chain recombines TRBV5-1 with TRBJ1-1, with TRBD1 identical over 9 bases. CDR1 is SGHRS and CDR2 is YFSETQ in the germline V gene. V shed 7 bases, J shed 4 bases, and the junction held 5 bases outside the gene matches. This CDR3 comprises 13 residues. CDR3 bases: TGCGCCAGCGATACAGGGGGCGGCACTGAAGCTTTCTTT. As protein: CASDTGGGTEAFF.

V gene TRBV10-1 combines with J gene TRBJ2-3, with a possible D match to TRBD2 (7 bases). V lost 0 bases, J lost 4 bases, and 17 bases lay in between. Germline V gene data show CDR1 as WNHNN and CDR2 as SYGVQD (reference sequence). The CDR3 consists of 17 residues. The CDR3 here is CASSESYRARGADTQYF. The CDR3 nucleotides read TGCGCCAGCAGTGAGTCGTACAGGGCTCGGGGGGCAGATACGCAGTATTTT.

The chain employs TRBV19 and TRBJ2-5; 10 bases fit TRBD2. CDR1 LNHDA and CDR2 SQIVND come from the germline V gene (reference sequence). V shed 7 bases, J shed 5 bases, and the junction held 7 bases outside the gene matches. CDR3 length: 14 amino acids. This chain's CDR3 is CASKGSGGPETQYF. CDR3 coding DNA: TGTGCCAGTAAGGGTAGCGGGGGGCCGGAGACCCAGTACTTC.

The gene calls are TRBV7-9 and TRBJ1-2, with D perhaps matching TRBD1 (5 bases). CDR1 SEHNR and CDR2 FQNEAQ come from the germline V gene (reference sequence). This CDR3 comprises 14 residues. V gave up 5 bases and J gave up 4 bases, with 14 bases separating them. CDR3 loop: CASSRSGGSYGYTF. For the CDR3, the DNA is TGTGCCAGCAGCCGCTCGGGGGGGAGCTATGGCTACACCTTC.

In its sample, this clone was seen a few times. The chain uses TRBV2 and TRBJ2-7; maybe TRBD1 (5 bases). Germline CDR1 reads SNHLY; CDR2 reads FYNNEI. The CDR3 loop spans 16 amino acids. Between the trimmed V and J ends, which lost 2 bases and 0 bases, there was a span of 14 bases. CDR3 residues: CASSEWGTISSYEQYF. Written as DNA, the CDR3 is TGTGCCAGCAGTGAATGGGGCACCATAAGCTCCTACGAGCAGTACTTC.

J is TRBJ2-7 and V is TRBV28; a weak D match, TRBD2 (6 bases). Trimming cost V 8 bases and J 2 bases, with 16 bases left between them. CDR3 size: 14 residues. Germline V gives CDR1 MDHEN, CDR2 SYDVKM. This CDR3 reads CASRTTEGPYEQYF. CDR3 coding DNA: TGTGCCAGCCGCACTACGGAGGGTCCCTACGAGCAGTACTTC.

This clone was observed a single time. This chain joins TRBV9 and TRBJ1-1, with TRBD1 identical over 9 bases. In germline, CDR1 is SGDLS, CDR2 YYNGEE. Trimming cost V 4 bases and J 6 bases; bases outside gene matches: 7. This CDR3 contains 14 residues. CDR3 DNA sequence: TGTGCCAGCAGCAAGTGGACAGGGGAGCCTGAAGCTTTCTTT. Translating gives CASSKWTGEPEAFF.

The chain employs TRBV28 and TRBJ2-7, with D perhaps matching TRBD1 (6 bases). CDR1 is MDHEN and CDR2 is SYDVKM in the germline V gene. V lost 5 bases and J 0 bases, leaving 8 bases between the germline ends. The CDR3 is 13 residues long. CDR3 bases: TGTGCCAGCAGTGGGGGCAGCTCCTACGAGCAGTACTTC. Translating gives CASSGGSSYEQYF. The full variable domain, its missing parts supplied by reference TRBV28 and TRBJ2-7, is DVKVTQSSRYLVKRTGEKVFLECVQDMDHENMFWYRQDPGLGLRLIYFSYDVKMKEKGDIPEGYSVSREKKERFSLILESASTNQTSMYLCASSGGSSYEQYFGPGTRLTVT.